The clone carrying this T cell receptor (beta chain) was seen many times. Its specificity is not known. TCRdb independently ran MiXCR on the 5' RACE reads; one entry per CDR3 protein. The profile shows more than 35,000 distinct CDR3 sequences, approximately 10% of them singletons. This sample is part of a study of neurological immune-mediated disorders. General study findings and limits: The study found the most TCR clonal expansion in HTLV-1-associated myelopathy and the least in multiple sclerosis, below healthy controls.

Per the germline V gene, CDR1 is MNHNS and CDR2 is SASEGT. V was pared by 3 bases and J by 7 bases, with 13 bases of the junction left unmatched. The CDR3 loop spans 17 amino acids. The rearrangement uses TRBV6-1 and TRBJ2-7; TRBD1 matches at 12 bases. The sequenced sample was PBMCs. This clonotype was sampled from a young woman with HTLV-1-associated myelopathy (HAM/TSP). The CDR3 sequence is CASSEESGTGGFAEQYF. CDR3 nucleotide sequence: TGTGCCAGCAGTGAGGAATCCGGGACAGGGGGCTTTGCGGAGCAGTACTTC.